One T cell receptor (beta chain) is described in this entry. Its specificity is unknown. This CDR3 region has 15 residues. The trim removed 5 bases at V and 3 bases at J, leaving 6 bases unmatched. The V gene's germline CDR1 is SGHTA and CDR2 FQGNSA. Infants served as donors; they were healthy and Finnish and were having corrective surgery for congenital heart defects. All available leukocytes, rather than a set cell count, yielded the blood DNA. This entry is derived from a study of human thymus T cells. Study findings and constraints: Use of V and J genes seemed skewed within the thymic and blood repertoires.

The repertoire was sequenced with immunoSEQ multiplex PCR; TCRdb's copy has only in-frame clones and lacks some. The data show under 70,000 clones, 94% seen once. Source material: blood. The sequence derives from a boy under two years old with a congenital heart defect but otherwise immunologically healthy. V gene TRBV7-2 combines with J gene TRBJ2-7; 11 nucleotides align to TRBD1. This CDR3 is CASSQAGTGGYEQYF. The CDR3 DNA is TGTGCCAGCAGCCAAGCCGGGACAGGGGGCTACGAGCAGTACTTC.